The sequence of this T cell receptor beta chain was determined in a study of blood T cells in healthy people across ages. Remarks on this clonotype: Its antigen is still unknown.

Deletions cut 2 bases from V and 1 base from J, with 18 bases between. This CDR3 is built from 17 residues. In germline, CDR1 is SGHRS, CDR2 YFSETQ. Per sample, a minimum of 6 million PBMCs were isolated. Sample-barcoded 5' priming and a J-beta primer mix drove a second PCR of roughly 6 to 12 cycles. In TCRdb, the 5' RACE reads were re-called with MiXCR into one record per CDR3 protein. The sample shows over 600,000 distinct CDR3 sequences, roughly three fifths of them seen only once. The study, taken as a whole, reports: Per million T cells, TCR beta diversity dropped roughly linearly as age increased. With naive T cell percentage, TCR beta diversity showed a strong correlation.

The sequence was collected from a man aged 35-49 years in good health. The sequencing input was blood. The chain combines TRBV5-1 with TRBJ2-5; tentatively, D is TRBD2 (5 bases). In DNA, the CDR3 is TGCGCCAGCAGCTTTACAAGATTGAGGGAAATCCAAGAGACCCAGTACTTC. Its translation is CASSFTRLREIQETQYF.